Listed below are T cell receptor beta chains from one sample, sequenced in a study of blood T cell repertoires in COVID-19. Assay: immunoSEQ multiplex PCR; the TCRdb copy retains only in-frame clones and omits some. The sample shows about 150,000 clones, 75% to 90% of them seen only once. Material: peripheral blood. The receptor set was obtained from an elderly man with acute or convalescent COVID-19. The CDR3 runs from the conserved cysteine through the conserved F or W. A D gene is named only where the DNA matches it firmly. Expanded clones get a size class; other rows say once, few or many, or leave the size out.

V gene: TRBV20-1
J gene: TRBJ1-2
D gene: -
clone size: -
CDR3 protein: CSASPGMGYGYTF
CDR3 DNA: TGCAGTGCTAGTCCGGGAATGGGCTATGGCTACACCTTC

V gene: TRBV24-1
J gene: TRBJ2-2
D gene: -
clone size: -
CDR3 protein: CAASSGNTGELFF
CDR3 DNA: TGTGCCGCCTCCTCCGGGAACACCGGGGAGCTGTTTTTT

V gene: TRBV5-5
J gene: TRBJ2-1
D gene: -
clone size: -
CDR3 protein: CASSLGWGAYNEQFF
CDR3 DNA: TGTGCCAGCAGCTTGGGATGGGGCGCCTACAATGAGCAGTTCTTC

V gene: TRBV5-1
J gene: TRBJ1-4
D gene: -
clone size: once
CDR3 protein: CASSSTGFNEKLFF
CDR3 DNA: TGCGCCAGCAGCTCGACAGGATTTAATGAAAAACTGTTTTTT

V gene: TRBV28
J gene: TRBJ2-3
D gene: TRBD2
clone size: -
CDR3 protein: CASSLSGGRRTDTQYF
CDR3 DNA: TGTGCCAGCAGTTTATCGGGAGGGCGCCGCACAGATACGCAGTATTTT

V gene: TRBV18
J gene: TRBJ2-5
D gene: -
clone size: -
CDR3 protein: CASSTDPPPKETQYF
CDR3 DNA: TGTGCCAGCTCGACAGACCCCCCGCCCAAAGAGACCCAGTACTTC

V gene: TRBV7-9
J gene: TRBJ1-1
D gene: -
clone size: -
CDR3 protein: CASSLGHLNTEAFF
CDR3 DNA: TGTGCCAGCAGCCTCGGACATCTGAACACTGAAGCTTTCTTT

V gene: TRBV3-1/TRBV3-2
J gene: TRBJ1-2
D gene: -
clone size: -
CDR3 protein: CASSQGEYGYTF
CDR3 DNA: TGTGCCAGCAGCCAAGGAGAATATGGCTACACCTTC

V gene: TRBV5-1
J gene: TRBJ1-1
D gene: TRBD1
clone size: -
CDR3 protein: CASTAGGNTEAFF
CDR3 DNA: TGCGCCAGCACTGCAGGGGGGAACACTGAAGCTTTCTTT

V gene: TRBV3-1/TRBV3-2
J gene: TRBJ2-2
D gene: -
clone size: -
CDR3 protein: CASTSRGTGELFF
CDR3 DNA: TGTGCCAGCACCTCCCGGGGGACCGGGGAGCTGTTTTTT

V gene: TRBV5-6
J gene: TRBJ2-1
D gene: -
clone size: -
CDR3 protein: CASSRTTINEQFF
CDR3 DNA: TGTGCCAGCAGTCGGACTACCATCAATGAGCAGTTCTTC

V gene: TRBV5-1
J gene: TRBJ2-7
D gene: TRBD1
clone size: -
CDR3 protein: CASSWTGQGYEQYF
CDR3 DNA: TGCGCCAGCAGCTGGACGGGACAGGGCTACGAGCAGTACTTC

V gene: TRBV7-8
J gene: TRBJ2-1
D gene: TRBD2
clone size: -
CDR3 protein: CASSSRTSGTYNEQFF
CDR3 DNA: TGTGCCAGCAGCTCCAGGACTAGCGGAACCTACAATGAGCAGTTCTTC

V gene: TRBV24-1
J gene: TRBJ2-1
D gene: -
clone size: -
CDR3 protein: CATSDAQGISYNEQFF
CDR3 DNA: TGTGCCACCAGTGACGCCCAGGGGATCTCCTACAATGAGCAGTTCTTC

V gene: TRBV7-8
J gene: TRBJ2-2
D gene: TRBD2
clone size: -
CDR3 protein: CASRKIAGGPNTGELFF
CDR3 DNA: TGTGCCAGCAGGAAAATAGCGGGAGGGCCGAATACCGGGGAGCTGTTTTTT

V gene: TRBV14
J gene: TRBJ2-2
D gene: -
clone size: -
CDR3 protein: CASSGAGAAGELFF
CDR3 DNA: TGTGCCAGCAGCGGTGCAGGGGCGGCCGGGGAGCTGTTTTTT

V gene: TRBV29-1
J gene: TRBJ1-5
D gene: -
clone size: -
CDR3 protein: CSVEGEVGNQPQHF
CDR3 DNA: TGCAGCGTTGAAGGGGAGGTTGGCAATCAGCCCCAGCATTTT

V gene: TRBV24-1
J gene: TRBJ2-2
D gene: -
clone size: -
CDR3 protein: CATSDRENTGELFF
CDR3 DNA: TGTGCCACCAGTGATCGAGAGAACACCGGGGAGCTGTTTTTT

V gene: TRBV4-1
J gene: TRBJ2-2
D gene: TRBD2
clone size: -
CDR3 protein: CASSQEGTRGSGELFF
CDR3 DNA: TGCGCCAGCAGCCAAGAGGGGACTAGGGGTTCCGGGGAGCTGTTTTTT

V gene: TRBV25-1
J gene: TRBJ2-1
D gene: -
clone size: -
CDR3 protein: CASSEGLYSYNEQFF
CDR3 DNA: TGTGCCAGCAGTGAAGGACTTTACTCCTACAATGAGCAGTTCTTC

V gene: TRBV5-1
J gene: TRBJ2-1
D gene: -
clone size: -
CDR3 protein: CASSLEGYSQNEQFF
CDR3 DNA: TGCGCCAGCAGCTTGGAGGGGTACAGCCAAAATGAGCAGTTCTTC

V gene: TRBV6-5
J gene: TRBJ2-1
D gene: -
clone size: -
CDR3 protein: CASSYLESSYNEQFF
CDR3 DNA: TGTGCCAGCAGTTATTTAGAGAGCTCCTACAATGAGCAGTTCTTC

V gene: TRBV28
J gene: TRBJ2-3
D gene: TRBD2
clone size: large
CDR3 protein: CASSFEFPLLAEGRWSDTQYF
CDR3 DNA: TGTGCCAGCAGTTTTGAGTTCCCGTTACTAGCGGAAGGCCGCTGGTCGGATACGCAGTATTTT

V gene: TRBV24-1
J gene: TRBJ2-3
D gene: -
clone size: -
CDR3 protein: CATSDRGGGTDTQYF
CDR3 DNA: TGTGCCACCAGTGATAGGGGGGGAGGCACAGATACGCAGTATTTT

V gene: TRBV10-3
J gene: TRBJ2-6
D gene: TRBD1
clone size: -
CDR3 protein: CAINLGGAGANVLTF
CDR3 DNA: TGTGCCATCAACTTAGGGGGCGCCGGGGCCAACGTCCTGACTTTC

V gene: TRBV4-1
J gene: TRBJ1-1
D gene: TRBD1
clone size: -
CDR3 protein: CASSQERGLVAFF
CDR3 DNA: TGCGCCAGCAGCCAAGAGAGGGGGCTGGTCGCTTTCTTT

V gene: TRBV2
J gene: TRBJ2-5
D gene: TRBD2
clone size: -
CDR3 protein: CASISSTLGTSVRETQYF
CDR3 DNA: TGTGCCAGCATCTCCTCTACTCTCGGGACTAGTGTAAGGGAGACCCAGTACTTC

V gene: TRBV5-4
J gene: TRBJ1-3
D gene: TRBD1
clone size: -
CDR3 protein: CASGRRDRGQTGNTIYF
CDR3 DNA: TGTGCCAGCGGCCGCCGGGACAGGGGGCAAACTGGAAACACCATATATTTT

V gene: TRBV5-5
J gene: TRBJ1-2
D gene: TRBD1
clone size: -
CDR3 protein: CASSAWGQFNYGYTF
CDR3 DNA: TGTGCCAGCAGCGCATGGGGACAGTTCAACTATGGCTACACCTTC

V gene: TRBV2
J gene: TRBJ2-3
D gene: -
clone size: -
CDR3 protein: CASRQQGDTQYF
CDR3 DNA: TGTGCCAGCAGACAACAGGGAGATACGCAGTATTTT

V gene: TRBV7-2
J gene: TRBJ1-2
D gene: -
clone size: -
CDR3 protein: CASSPYQAGENYGYTF
CDR3 DNA: TGTGCCAGCAGCCCATATCAAGCAGGGGAGAACTATGGCTACACCTTC